A single sample is the source of the 32 T cell receptor beta chains below, sequenced in a study of CD8+CD57+ T cells in acquired aplastic anemia. Genomic DNA constituted the template upon which TCR beta VDJ and CDR3 profiling was performed. TCRdb re-analysed the reads in MiXCR, keeping a single row per CDR3 protein. The sample holds roughly 250,000 distinct CDR3 sequences, roughly 82% seen once. Before being chosen for sequencing, patients had shown CD8+CD57+ cell expansion by flow cytometry. The sequencing sample was made of sorted CD4+, CD8+, or CD8+CD57+ T cells (not recorded which) from PBMCs. The receptors come from a human donor with aplastic anemia.

The CDR3 reads CASSVERVPYRANVLTF. CDR3 in DNA: TGTGCCAGCAGCGTAGAGAGGGTCCCATATAGGGCCAACGTCCTGACTTTC. The chain links TRBV9 to TRBJ2-6, with a weak D call TRBD2 (5 bases). Per the germline V gene, CDR1 is SGDLS and CDR2 is YYNGEE. This CDR3 is 17 amino acids long. Deletions cut 0 bases from V and 5 bases from J, with 15 bases between.

This clonotype showed up just once. The chain employs TRBV15 and TRBJ1-6; the match to TRBD1 covers 7 bases. After removal of 10 bases from V and 7 bases from J, the junction contained 10 bases not matched to a gene. This CDR3 contains 14 residues. The germline V gene has CDR1 LNHNV and CDR2 YYDKDF (reference sequence). The chain's CDR3 is CASSRDRDNSPLHF. The DNA of the CDR3 is TGTGCCAGCAGTAGAGACAGGGACAATTCACCCCTCCACTTT.

Of note for this clonotype: The junction and the germline gene differ at one end; a read error may be behind it. The rearrangement joins TRBV2 to TRBJ2-3, with a weak D call TRBD2 (5 bases). The germline CDR1 and CDR2 sequences are SNHLY and FYNNEI. The CDR3 loop spans 13 amino acids. In DNA, the CDR3 is TGTGCCAGCGGGGTTGCGGGCACAGTTACGCAGTATTTT. This gives the protein CASGVAGTVTQYF.

To note about this clonotype: Because it lacks the conserved phenylalanine or tryptophan at the end, this CDR3 is likely a read error. The limits of the CDR3 on the DNA are not certain, so only TCRdb's listed CDR3 is given. The chain uses TRBV7-8 and TRBJ2-3. The CDR3 length is 13 residues, termini included. Germline lookup yields CDR1 SGHVS and CDR2 FQNEAQ. This CDR3 is CASSEAGTHDKQY.

Comments on this clonotype: Here the CDR3 omits its conserved ending phenylalanine or tryptophan, so a read error is the likely source. The genes are TRBV7-8 and TRBJ2-3; D uncertain. The CDR3 contains 13 residues. Per germline, CDR1 SGHVS and CDR2 FQNEAQ. Trimming stripped 8 bases from V and 3 bases from J, with 12 bases between. CDR3 protein: CASGFRGTDTQYS. The CDR3 DNA reads TGTGCCAGCGGGTTTCGTGGAACAGATACGCAGTATTCC.

This clonotype appeared many times. The CDR3 is CASSSGTYTDTQYF. The CDR3 DNA reads as TGTGCCAGCAGCTCCGGGACATACACAGATACGCAGTATTTT. The chain joins TRBV5-8 to TRBJ2-3, with D perhaps matching TRBD1 (6 bases). Germline V lookup: CDR1 SGHTS, CDR2 YDEGEE. This CDR3 region has 14 residues. Trimming took off 3 bases at V and 2 bases at J, with 10 bases between the two ends. The variable domain in full, completed from reference TRBV5-8 and TRBJ2-3, reads EAGVTQSPTHLIKTRGQQATLRCSPISGHTSVYWYQQALGLGLQFLLWYDEGEERNRGNFPPRFSGRQFPNYSSELNVNALELEDSALYLCASSSGTYTDTQYFGPGTRLTVL.

Worth noting for this clonotype: Compared with germline, one end of the junction differs, possibly owing to a read error. The CDR3 DNA sequence: TGTGCCAGCAGCTTAGACCACCCCTGGTCAGCTGTGCAGTCCTTC. Its translation is CASSLDHPWSAVQSF. J is TRBJ2-1 and V is TRBV7-2; no clear D. The CDR3 spans 15 residues. The germline V gene encodes CDR1 SGHTA and CDR2 FQGNSA.

With respect to this clonotype: A read error may account for a junction end that differs from germline. The gene calls are TRBV5-1 and TRBJ1-6, with TRBD1 as a possible D gene (6 bases). CDR1 is SGHRS and CDR2 is YFSETQ in the germline V gene. The CDR3 length is 16 residues. CDR3 amino acids: CASSQAWGAGNSPLHF. CDR3 nucleotides: TGTGCCAGCAGCCAAGCTTGGGGGGCTGGTAATTCACCCCTCCACTTT.

This chain joins TRBV20-1 and TRBJ2-5; no firm D call. Germline V gene lookup returns CDR1 DFQATT and CDR2 SNEGSKA (reference sequence). V was shortened by 6 bases and J by 5 bases, with 13 bases between the two germline ends. The CDR3 covers 12 residues. The DNA for the CDR3 is TGCAGTGCGCTACCCCTCAGGGAGACCCAGTACTTC. Protein sequence: CSALPLRETQYF.

On this clonotype itself: A read error may account for a junction end that differs from germline. This chain uses TRBV7-2 with TRBJ2-5, with unresolved D. This CDR3 is 12 amino acids long. Germline V gene data show CDR1 as SGHTA and CDR2 as FQGNSA. CDR3: CAGSWDTERQYF. CDR3 DNA sequence: TGTGCCGGCAGCTGGGATACAGAGAGGCAGTACTTT.

This clonotype was detected only a few times. An end of the junction does not agree with germline; a read error may underlie this. V usage is TRBV7-8 and J usage is TRBJ2-1; 7 nucleotides line up with TRBD2. The CDR3 loop spans 15 amino acids. Germline loops: CDR1 SGHVS, CDR2 FQNEAQ. The CDR3 DNA follows: TGTGCCAGTAGTTTAGCTAGCGGTGCCTACAAGGAGCAGTTCTTC. Amino acids: CASSLASGAYKEQFF. The full variable domain, in which reference TRBV7-8 and TRBJ2-1 provide the parts outside the CDR3, is GAGVSQSPRYKVAKRGQDVALRCDPISGHVSLFWYQQALGQGPEFLTYFQNEAQLDKSGLPSDRFFAERPEGSVSTLKIQRTQQEDSAVYLCASSLASGAYKEQFFGPGTRLTVL.

The chain uses TRBV9 and TRBJ2-3; D call uncertain. This CDR3 is built from 15 residues. V was trimmed by 4 bases and J by 9 bases, leaving 21 bases between them. The germline V gene encodes CDR1 SGDLS and CDR2 YYNGEE. The CDR3 spells CASSFAYTRKDTQYF. The CDR3 bases are TGTGCCAGCAGCTTCGCCTACACTCGGAAAGACACGCAGTATTTT.

CDR3 nucleotides: TGTGCCAGCAGCTTACAAAGAAGCGGGGAGAGCGAGGAGCAGTTCTTC. Its protein is CASSLQRSGESEEQFF. This chain connects TRBV7-8 to TRBJ2-1; 7 bases align to TRBD2. The germline gives CDR1 SGHVS, CDR2 FQNEAQ. Trimming removed 2 bases from V and 10 bases from J; junction bases left unmatched: 14. The CDR3 runs 16 residues. The complete variable domain, with remaining parts taken from reference TRBV7-8 and TRBJ2-1, reads GAGVSQSPRYKVAKRGQDVALRCDPISGHVSLFWYQQALGQGPEFLTYFQNEAQLDKSGLPSDRFFAERPEGSVSTLKIQRTQQEDSAVYLCASSLQRSGESEEQFFGPGTRLTVL.

The chain couples TRBV7-2 to TRBJ1-6; D remains ambiguous. Germline-derived CDR1 and CDR2 are SGHTA and FQGNSA. The CDR3 consists of 14 residues. V was clipped by 4 bases and J by 13 bases, with 17 bases between them. As DNA, the CDR3 is TGTGCCAGCAGCTCAGTTAGCTACAATTGGCCCCTCCACTTT. It codes for CASSSVSYNWPLHF.

A word on this clonotype: The conserved closing phenylalanine or tryptophan is absent in this CDR3, likely reflecting a read error. No DNA is shown, since the ends of the CDR3 on it are uncertain; the CDR3 is the one TCRdb lists. This chain uses TRBV7-8 with TRBJ2-5; the table assigns TRBD1, which was not confirmed against the DNA. Per germline, CDR1 SGHVS and CDR2 FQNEAQ. The CDR3 contains 13 residues when both ends are counted. This chain's CDR3 is CASSLAGRQDTHY.

Concerning this clonotype itself: Given the absence of the conserved phenylalanine or tryptophan at the CDR3 end, a read error is likely. Because the CDR3's place on the DNA is in doubt, the DNA is left out and the CDR3 is given as listed by TCRdb. The V gene is TRBV7-4, the J gene TRBJ2-3; the table's D call, TRBD2, was not checked against the DNA. The germline gives CDR1 SGHVT, CDR2 SQSDAQ. The CDR3 has 13 residues if both end residues are counted. The CDR3 reads CASRDAGSYGQYV.

This sequence joins TRBV11-1 and TRBJ2-5; D is unresolved. Germline V gene data show CDR1 as SGHAT and CDR2 as FQDESV (reference sequence). Trimming shortened V by 5 bases and J by 1 base, and 11 bases separated the two germline ends. The CDR3 extends over 14 amino acids. CDR3 coding DNA: TGTGCCAGCAGCATGGGTCTCAGCCAAGAGACCCAGTACTTC. Its translation: CASSMGLSQETQYF.

With respect to this clonotype: At one end, the junction sequence differs from germline, possibly due to a read error. The gene calls are TRBV24-1 and TRBJ2-7, with D tentatively TRBD1 (6 bases). This CDR3 has 15 residues. CDR1 is KGHDR and CDR2 is SFDVKD in the germline V gene. The CDR3 reads CASSEPGTRSYEQYF. As DNA, the CDR3 is TGTGCCAGCAGTGAACCAGGGACAAGATCCTACGAGCAGTACTTC.

Only one count was recorded for this clonotype. A read error may produce the germline difference seen at one junction end. The chain is built from TRBV19 and TRBJ1-2, with 8 bases identical to TRBD1. This CDR3 contains 15 residues. Germline-derived CDR1 and CDR2 are LNHDA and SQIVND (reference sequence). The CDR3 DNA sequence: TGTGCCAGTAGCATAGGACAGGGCTCCTACTATGGGCACACCTTC. Translating gives CASSIGQGSYYGHTF.

Of note for this clonotype: One end of the junction varies from germline; a read error may be responsible. The V gene is TRBV9, the J gene TRBJ2-5, with D possibly being TRBD2 (7 bases). CDR3 size: 14 residues. CDR1 and CDR2 from the germline V gene are SGDLS and YYNGEE. CDR3 bases: TGTGCCACCAGCAGGGGCGGGGGAGGTGACTACACGTACTTC. Its protein is CATSRGGGGDYTYF.

The chain combines TRBV5-1 with TRBJ1-2; no firm D call. Trimming took off 2 bases at V and 3 bases at J, with 14 bases between the two ends. The CDR3 extends over 15 amino acids. Germline V gives CDR1 SGHRS, CDR2 YFSETQ. CDR3 in amino acids: CASSLTTGLYYGYTF. DNA for the CDR3: TGCGCCAGCAGCTTAACGACTGGCCTCTACTATGGCTACACCTTC.

The chain joins TRBV9 to TRBJ2-1; TRBD2 matches 8 bases. The CDR3 runs 17 residues. Trimming took 4 bases from V and 1 from J; bases not matched to a gene: 10. CDR1 is SGDLS, CDR2 YYNGEE, per germline. In DNA, the CDR3 is TGTGCCAGCAGCCCCGGGGGTGCGGGGGGATCCTACAATGAGCAGTTCTTC. Protein sequence: CASSPGGAGGSYNEQFF.

This chain connects TRBV2 to TRBJ2-7; D ambiguous. There are 13 residues in the CDR3. CDR1 is SNHLY, CDR2 FYNNEI, per germline. V lost 8 bases and J lost 0, with 11 bases in between. As DNA, the CDR3 is TGTGCCAGCGTAGGCAGACACTCCTACGAGCAGTACTTC. It encodes CASVGRHSYEQYF.

This chain connects TRBV5-6 to TRBJ1-2; unclear D gene. CDR3 size: 14 residues. Germline lookup yields CDR1 SGHDT and CDR2 YYEEEE. CDR3 bases: TGTGGGGCTACCCTCGGACCCTTAAACTATGGCTACACCTTC. Translating gives CGATLGPLNYGYTF.

V is TRBV9 and J is TRBJ2-5; a possible D gene is TRBD2 (6 bases). Germline lookup yields CDR1 SGDLS and CDR2 YYNGEE. The CDR3 length is 14 residues. V was shortened by 3 bases and J by 14 bases, with 23 bases between the two germline ends. The CDR3 reads CASSGGGNQQNFYF. In DNA form, the CDR3 reads TGTGCCAGCAGCGGAGGCGGGAACCAACAGAACTTCTACTTC.

As concerns this clonotype: Because it lacks the conserved phenylalanine or tryptophan at the end, this CDR3 is likely a read error. The DNA is left out, because the CDR3 cannot be placed on it with certainty; the CDR3 is given as TCRdb lists it. The chain employs TRBV7-2 and TRBJ2-3; no check of the table's D call, TRBD1, against the DNA was made. The V gene's germline CDR1 is SGHTA and CDR2 FQGNSA. The CDR3 has 13 residues if both end residues are counted. Here the CDR3 reads CASSVGGAVTEKL.

The J gene is TRBJ2-7, the V gene TRBV20-1; D could derive from TRBD1 or TRBD2 (5 bases each). V was cut by 6 bases and J by 3 bases, with 21 bases left in between. The CDR3 extends over 15 amino acids. Germline values: CDR1 DFQATT, CDR2 SNEGSKA (reference sequence). CDR3 amino acids: CSASSWDARIYEQYF. DNA of the CDR3: TGCAGTGCCAGTAGTTGGGACGCAAGAATCTACGAGCAGTACTTC.

The rearrangement joins TRBV7-2 to TRBJ2-7, with 8 nucleotides matching TRBD1. The V segment lost 3 bases and the J segment 3 bases; nucleotides outside the gene matches: 16. The CDR3 has 18 residues. The V gene's germline CDR1 is SGHTA and CDR2 FQGNSA. The CDR3 loop is CASSLPGGADYLYYEQYV. The CDR3 nucleotides read TGTGCCAGCAGCTTGCCAGGGGGCGCCGACTATCTCTACTACGAGCAGTACGTC.

This clonotype was counted once. The chain employs TRBV7-8 and TRBJ1-1, with no clear D. Germline V gene sequence: CDR1 SGHVS, CDR2 FQNEAQ. V was cut by 4 bases and J by 4 bases, with 16 bases left in between. The CDR3 sequence is 15 residues long. The CDR3 here is CASSSGVTGGTEAFF. The CDR3 coding sequence is TGTGCCAGCAGCTCCGGGGTTACGGGTGGCACTGAAGCTTTCTTT. The variable domain in full, with the rest retrieved from reference TRBV7-8 and TRBJ1-1, is GAGVSQSPRYKVAKRGQDVALRCDPISGHVSLFWYQQALGQGPEFLTYFQNEAQLDKSGLPSDRFFAERPEGSVSTLKIQRTQQEDSAVYLCASSSGVTGGTEAFFGQGTRLTVV.

Comments on this clonotype: This likely comes from a read error, as the CDR3 has no conserved phenylalanine or tryptophan at its end. The DNA is left out, because the CDR3 cannot be placed on it with certainty; the CDR3 is given as TCRdb lists it. This chain connects TRBV7-8 to TRBJ2-3; the table assigns TRBD2, which was not confirmed against the DNA. The CDR3 totals 12 residues, both ends included. Germline-derived CDR1 and CDR2 are SGHVS and FQNEAQ. CDR3 residues: CASSVGSDDPYY.

The chain recombines TRBV13 with TRBJ1-5; D remains unclear. The CDR3 totals 12 residues. Germline assignment: CDR1 PRHDT and CDR2 FYEKMQ (reference sequence). The V end lost 8 bases, the J end lost 1 base, and 6 bases lay between the germline ends. The CDR3 reads CASWASNQPQHF. The CDR3 DNA is TGTGCCAGCTGGGCGAGCAATCAGCCCCAGCATTTT.

This chain links TRBV2 with TRBJ1-1; the D gene is possibly TRBD1 (5 bases). Trimming cost V 6 bases and J 7 bases, with 18 bases left between them. CDR1 is SNHLY and CDR2 is FYNNEI in the germline V gene. This CDR3 has 14 residues. This CDR3 is CASSLAEGLSEAFF. In DNA form, the CDR3 reads TGTGCCAGCAGCTTAGCCGAGGGGCTCAGTGAAGCTTTCTTT.